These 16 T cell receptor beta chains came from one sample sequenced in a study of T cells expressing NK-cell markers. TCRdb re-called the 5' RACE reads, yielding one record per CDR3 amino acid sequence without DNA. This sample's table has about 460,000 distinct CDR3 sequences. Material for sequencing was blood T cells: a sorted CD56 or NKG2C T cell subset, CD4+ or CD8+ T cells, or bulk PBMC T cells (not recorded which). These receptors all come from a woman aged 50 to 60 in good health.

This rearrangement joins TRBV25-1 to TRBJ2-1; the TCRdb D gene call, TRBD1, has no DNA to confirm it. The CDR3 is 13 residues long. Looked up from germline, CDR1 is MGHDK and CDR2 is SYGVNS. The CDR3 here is CASRGTGINEQFF.

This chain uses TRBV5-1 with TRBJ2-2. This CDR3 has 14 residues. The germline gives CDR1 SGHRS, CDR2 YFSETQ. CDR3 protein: CASSTPLSPGELFF.

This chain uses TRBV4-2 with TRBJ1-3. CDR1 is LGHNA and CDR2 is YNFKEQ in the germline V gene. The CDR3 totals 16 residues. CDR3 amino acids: CASSPQHGTSGNTIYF.

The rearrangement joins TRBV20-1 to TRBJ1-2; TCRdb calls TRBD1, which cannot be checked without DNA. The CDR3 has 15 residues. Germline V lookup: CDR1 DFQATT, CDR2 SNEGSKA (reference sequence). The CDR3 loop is CSARSTLGSYYGYTF.

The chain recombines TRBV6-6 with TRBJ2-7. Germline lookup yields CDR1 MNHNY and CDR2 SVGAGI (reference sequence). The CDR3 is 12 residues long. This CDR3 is CASSQITYEQYF.

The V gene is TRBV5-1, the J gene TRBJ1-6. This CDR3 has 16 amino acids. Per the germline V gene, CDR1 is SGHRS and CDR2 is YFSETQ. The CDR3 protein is CASSPTPQAENSPLHF.

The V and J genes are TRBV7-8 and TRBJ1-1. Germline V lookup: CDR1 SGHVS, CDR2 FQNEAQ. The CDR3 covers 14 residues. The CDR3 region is CASSLLRLGTEAFF.

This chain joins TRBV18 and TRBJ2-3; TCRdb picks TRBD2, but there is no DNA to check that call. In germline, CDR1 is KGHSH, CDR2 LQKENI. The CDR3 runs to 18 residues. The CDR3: CASSPGPGLAGVTDTQYF. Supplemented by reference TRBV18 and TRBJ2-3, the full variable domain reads NAGVMQNPRHLVRRRGQEARLRCSPMKGHSHVYWYRQLPEEGLKFMVYLQKENIIDESGMPKERFSAEFPKEGPSILRIQQVVRGDSAAYFCASSPGPGLAGVTDTQYFGPGTRLTVL.

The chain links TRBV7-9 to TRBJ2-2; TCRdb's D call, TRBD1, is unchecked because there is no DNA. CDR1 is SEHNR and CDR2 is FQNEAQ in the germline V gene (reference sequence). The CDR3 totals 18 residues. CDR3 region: CASSPWGLAGANTGELFF.

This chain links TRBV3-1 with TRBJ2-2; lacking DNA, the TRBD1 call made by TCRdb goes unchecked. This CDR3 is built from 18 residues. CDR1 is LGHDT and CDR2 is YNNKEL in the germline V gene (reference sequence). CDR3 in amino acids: CASSPRDRGVKNTGELFF.

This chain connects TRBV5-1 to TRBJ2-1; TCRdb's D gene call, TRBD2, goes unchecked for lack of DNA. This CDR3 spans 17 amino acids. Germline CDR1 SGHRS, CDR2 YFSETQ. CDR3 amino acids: CASRGLAGGPSYNEQFF.

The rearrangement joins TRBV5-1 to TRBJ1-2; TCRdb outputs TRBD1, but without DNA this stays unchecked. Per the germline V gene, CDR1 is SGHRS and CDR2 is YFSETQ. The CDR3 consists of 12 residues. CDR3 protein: CASSADRAGYTF.

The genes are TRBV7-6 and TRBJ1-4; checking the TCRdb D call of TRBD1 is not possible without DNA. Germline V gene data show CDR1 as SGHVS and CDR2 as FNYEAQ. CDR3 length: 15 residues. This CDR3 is CASSLGQGATEKLFF.

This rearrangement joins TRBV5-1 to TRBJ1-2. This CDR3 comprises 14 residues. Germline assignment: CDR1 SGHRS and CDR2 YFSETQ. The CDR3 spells CASSLNAAGDGYTF.

The CDR3 is CSVESDRAGEQYF. The chain couples TRBV29-1 to TRBJ2-7; absent DNA, TCRdb's TRBD1 call cannot be checked. This CDR3 contains 13 residues. Germline CDR1 is SQVTM and CDR2 is ANQGSEA.

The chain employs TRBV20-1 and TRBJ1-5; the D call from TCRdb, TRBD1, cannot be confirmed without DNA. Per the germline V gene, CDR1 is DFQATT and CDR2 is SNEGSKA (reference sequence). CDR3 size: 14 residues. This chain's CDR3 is CSASAGVRDQPQHF.